This T cell receptor (beta chain) was sequenced during a study of blood T cell repertoires in COVID-19. Study in general: Acute and convalescent COVID-19 samples came from the United States, Italy and Spain. PBMCs, B-cell-depleted T cells, or T cells provided the cDNA or gDNA that made up the material.

Authors' methods: By means of reference gene primer amplification, nucleated cell counts were estimated. Method: immunoSEQ multiplex PCR; TCRdb's copy keeps in-frame clones and lacks some. V, J and clone size are those of that table, while D and trimming were read from the DNA. The sample contains 380,000 or so clones, approximately 86% of which appear only once. This clone occurred many times. Followed longitudinally, the Seattle patients had been enrolled during active infection. After removal of 5 bases from V and 4 bases from J, the junction contained 12 bases not matched to a gene. The CDR3 runs 18 residues. Looked up from germline, CDR1 is SGHNT and CDR2 is YENEEA.

V usage is TRBV11-3 and J usage is TRBJ2-2; TRBD1 aligns across 11 bases. Sequencing was done on a sample of peripheral blood. The receptor was derived from a woman aged 55-69 years with COVID-19, enrolled during active disease. CDR3 loop: CASSLRDRGTWATGELFF. DNA of the CDR3: TGTGCCAGCAGCCTGCGGGACAGGGGGACGTGGGCCACCGGGGAGCTGTTTTTT.